Reported below is one T cell receptor beta chain. Its antigen remains unknown. Germline loops: CDR1 MNHEY, CDR2 SVGAGI. CDR3 length equals 16 residues. With a J-beta primer mix and a sample-barcoded 5' primer, a second PCR ran about 6 to 11 cycles. Tags on each cDNA molecule came from a template-switch adaptor with 12 random nucleotides. TCRdb independently ran MiXCR on the 5' RACE reads; one entry per CDR3 protein. The sample carries approximately 700,000 distinct CDR3 sequences, roughly 32% recorded once. The sample originates from a study of blood T cells in healthy people across ages. Whole-study context: About one barcoded beta molecule was captured per two T cells (by template switching). Study results and caveats: The long-lived group displayed more naive CD4+ cells, plus higher diversity, than the aged donors did.

Peripheral blood, ten milliliters per donor, was collected. Sequenced: blood. The chain employs TRBV6-5 and TRBJ2-1, with 13 bases aligning to TRBD2. The end of the DNA is better explained by TRBJ2-7, so the J call may be wrong. The TCR was taken from a woman over 75 in good health. The chain's CDR3 is CASRGLAGSSYNEQYF. The CDR3 DNA reads as TGTGCCAGCCGGGGACTAGCGGGAAGCTCCTACAATGAGCAGTACTTC.